The 30 T cell receptor beta chains below were found in one sample sequenced in a study of T cell responses to AZD1222 COVID-19 vaccine (dated by TCRdb to 2020 to 2022). Library construction relied on the immunoSEQ multiplex PCR assay. The source is immuneACCESS, and TCRdb retained only in-frame sequences with V and J called. Part of the clones is not carried over; for the studies checked, unresolved V genes explain less than half of this, and the remainder is unexplained. In all, the sample holds more than 95,000 clones, and roughly 93% of those were seen once. Of the sample, less than 5% is held by the ten largest clones. In the paper's terms, the time point label means: baseline before first vaccination. Here the sequenced sample was peripheral blood, taken on day 0 of AZD1222 vaccination. These TCRs come from an adult in good health.

The chain combines TRBV19 with TRBJ2-2; D is unclear. V lost 6 bases and J lost 3, with 11 bases in between. This CDR3 is built from 14 residues. Germline V gives CDR1 LNHDA, CDR2 SQIVND (reference sequence). The CDR3, as DNA: TGTGCCAGTAGAAATCTAGTTTACACCGGGGAGCTGTTTTTT. This sequence encodes CASRNLVYTGELFF.

The gene calls are TRBV5-1 and TRBJ1-5, with 7 nucleotides matching TRBD1. The CDR3 is 17 amino acids. In germline, CDR1 is SGHRS, CDR2 YFSETQ. V trimming: 3 bases; J trimming: 3 bases; junction bases outside the gene matches: 12. The CDR3 DNA reads as TGCGCCAGCAGCTCTGTCCCTTCGACAGGGTACAATCAGCCCCAGCATTTT. It codes for CASSSVPSTGYNQPQHF.

V and J are TRBV7-8 and TRBJ2-7; TRBD2 matches 8 bases. Germline V CDR1 and CDR2: SGHVS, FQNEAQ. Trimming cost V 3 bases and J 2 bases; bases outside gene matches: 12. This CDR3 spans 17 amino acids. For the CDR3, the DNA is TGTGCCAGCAGCTTCGCTGCTTATCTAGCGGGCACCTACGAGCAGTACTTC. This encodes CASSFAAYLAGTYEQYF.

J is TRBJ1-5 and V is TRBV5-4; no definite D call. Trimming took off 0 bases at V and 3 bases at J, with 4 bases between the two ends. Looked up from germline, CDR1 is SGHNT and CDR2 is YYREEE (reference sequence). The CDR3 contains 13 residues. The CDR3 nucleotides read TGTGCCAGCAGCTTGGGGCCCAATCAGCCCCAGCATTTT. The encoded protein is CASSLGPNQPQHF.

J is TRBJ2-5 and V is TRBV6-5; 7 bases are shared with TRBD1. Trimming took 5 bases from V and 6 from J; bases not matched to a gene: 12. Germline V gene data show CDR1 as MNHEY and CDR2 as SVGAGI. This CDR3 is built from 15 residues. The CDR3 reads CASSRDRAKGQTQYF. CDR3 nucleotides: TGTGCCAGCAGTCGCGACAGGGCCAAGGGACAGACCCAGTACTTC.

The chain combines TRBV7-2 with TRBJ1-6; no clear D gene. The germline V gene has CDR1 SGHTA and CDR2 FQGNSA. The CDR3 runs to 13 residues. V was trimmed by 5 bases and J by 6 bases, leaving 8 bases between them. DNA for the CDR3: TGTGCCAGCAGCCCGAGGTTTAATTCACCCCTCCACTTT. Protein: CASSPRFNSPLHF.

V usage is TRBV2 and J usage is TRBJ2-7; D assignment may be TRBD1 or TRBD2 (6 bases each). V dropped 6 bases and J dropped 4 bases, with 16 bases sitting between them. Germline CDR1 is SNHLY and CDR2 is FYNNEI. This CDR3 is built from 14 residues. In DNA form, the CDR3 reads TGTGCCAGCAGAGCCATGGGGGGCTTGTACGAGCAGTACTTC. Translating it yields CASRAMGGLYEQYF.

The chain is built from TRBV3-1 (or the pseudogene TRBV3-2) and TRBJ1-2, with 9 bases aligning to TRBD1. Germline CDR1 reads LGHDT; CDR2 reads YNNKEL (reference sequence). Trimming removed 3 bases from V and 4 bases from J; junction bases left unmatched: 3. This CDR3 spans 14 amino acids. This CDR3 is CASSHRTGAYGYTF. Here the CDR3 DNA reads TGTGCCAGCAGCCATCGGACAGGGGCCTATGGCTACACCTTC.

The chain employs TRBV19 and TRBJ1-2; D is ambiguous. The CDR3 sequence is 12 residues long. Germline V gene lookup returns CDR1 LNHDA and CDR2 SQIVND (reference sequence). V was clipped by 4 bases and J by 9 bases, with 12 bases between them. The CDR3 nucleotides are TGTGCCAGTAGTAAGGGAGTCAGGAGCTACACCTTC. Protein product: CASSKGVRSYTF.

The chain links TRBV12-3 or TRBV12-4 to TRBJ2-3; D call uncertain. CDR3 length equals 13 residues. The CDR3 DNA follows: TGTGCTACCCGGCGAGCCGAAACAGATACGCAGTATTTT. Translated: CATRRAETDTQYF.

The chain is built from TRBV11-2 and TRBJ2-7, with no clear D. Looked up from germline, CDR1 is SGHAT and CDR2 is FQNNGV. The germline V and J ends were trimmed by 4 bases and 4 bases, with 14 bases remaining between them. The CDR3 loop spans 14 amino acids. The CDR3 coding sequence is TGTGCCAGCAGCTCCGATCCCCGCACTTACGAGCAGTACTTC. Protein: CASSSDPRTYEQYF.

The rearrangement links TRBV5-4 to TRBJ2-2; D call uncertain. The CDR3 contains 16 residues. The germline CDR1 and CDR2 sequences are SGHNT and YYREEE (reference sequence). Trimming removed 3 bases from V and 1 base from J, with 13 bases in between. In DNA form, the CDR3 reads TGTGCCAGCAGCTGGGCTGTGGCGCGGAACACCGGGGAGCTGTTTTTT. Its translation is CASSWAVARNTGELFF.

This clone was counted between two and nine times. The chain couples TRBV7-9 to TRBJ1-1; the D is unclear. The CDR3 runs 13 residues. Trimming left V 4 bases short and J 1 base short, with 7 bases between. Germline V gives CDR1 SEHNR, CDR2 FQNEAQ (reference sequence). CDR3: CASSWLPNTEAFF. In DNA, the CDR3 is TGTGCCAGCAGCTGGCTACCGAACACTGAAGCTTTCTTT.

The chain is built from TRBV2 and TRBJ1-5; D possibly corresponds to TRBD1 (5 bases). The CDR3 is made up of 18 amino acids. The V gene lost 6 bases and the J gene lost 0 bases, with 21 bases spanning the gap. Germline CDR1 SNHLY, CDR2 FYNNEI. The CDR3 DNA reads TGTGCCAGCAGGGTGACAGCCTTCCGCGATAATAGCAATCAGCCCCAGCATTTT. Translating gives CASRVTAFRDNSNQPQHF. Using reference TRBV2 and TRBJ1-5 for the parts outside the CDR3, the full variable domain is EPEVTQTPSHQVTQMGQEVILRCVPISNHLYFYWYRQILGQKVEFLVSFYNNEISEKSEIFDDQFSVERPDGSNFTLKIRSTKLEDSAMYFCASRVTAFRDNSNQPQHFGDGTRLSIL.

This clone showed up just a few times. The rearrangement uses TRBV7-9 and TRBJ2-2, with TRBD2 as a possible D gene (5 bases). Germline loops: CDR1 SEHNR, CDR2 FQNEAQ (reference sequence). The V end was cut by 2 bases, the J end by 7 bases, with 17 bases between. This CDR3 has 16 residues. The CDR3 sequence is CASSLTHGSRGGELFF. The CDR3 nucleotides read TGTGCCAGCAGCTTAACTCATGGTTCCCGGGGCGGGGAGCTGTTTTTT. Filled out from reference TRBV7-9 and TRBJ2-2, the complete variable domain reads DTGVSQNPRHKITKRGQNVTFRCDPISEHNRLYWYRQTLGQGPEFLTYFQNEAQLEKSRLLSDRFSAERPKGSFSTLEIQRTEQGDSAMYLCASSLTHGSRGGELFFGEGSRLTVL.

The CDR3, as DNA: TGTGCCAGCACCTTAGGTTACGAAGCTTTCTTT. Protein product: CASTLGYEAFF. The chain combines TRBV12-3 or TRBV12-4 with TRBJ1-1; D remains unclear. V lost 7 bases, J lost 8 bases, and 11 bases lay in between. The CDR3 totals 11 residues.

The rearrangement joins TRBV4-3 to TRBJ1-1; D is unresolved. With 0 bases removed from V and 5 bases from J, the gap between germline ends came to 7 bases. From germline, CDR1 is LGHNA and CDR2 YSLEER. The CDR3 is 13 amino acids. The CDR3 protein is CASSQEGWTEAFF. In DNA, the CDR3 is TGCGCCAGCAGCCAAGAGGGGTGGACTGAAGCTTTCTTT.

DNA for the CDR3: TGTGCCAGCAGCGTCCGATCTGGAAACACCATATATTTT. This translates into CASSVRSGNTIYF. The chain employs TRBV5-5 and TRBJ1-3; D unresolved. V lost 4 bases, J lost 1 base, and 6 bases lay in between. Germline loops: CDR1 SGHKS, CDR2 YYEKEE (reference sequence). The CDR3 has 13 amino acids.

CDR3 DNA: TGCGCCAGCAGCTTGGGACAGTCCCGCAATCAGCCCCAGCATTTT. This sequence encodes CASSLGQSRNQPQHF. The rearrangement uses TRBV5-1 and TRBJ1-5; weak D call: TRBD1 (5 bases). Per germline, CDR1 SGHRS and CDR2 YFSETQ. Trimming took 0 bases from V and 2 from J, leaving 9 bases between them. This CDR3 region has 15 residues.

This chain connects TRBV19 to TRBJ2-5; D might be TRBD2 (6 bases). In germline, CDR1 is LNHDA, CDR2 SQIVND (reference sequence). V was trimmed by 4 bases and J by 7 bases, leaving 16 bases between them. This CDR3 is 14 amino acids long. The CDR3 DNA follows: TGTGCCAGTAGTAAGGGACTGCCGGTCCGGACCCAGTACTTC. This sequence encodes CASSKGLPVRTQYF. The whole variable domain, remainder taken from reference TRBV19 and TRBJ2-5, is DGGITQSPKYLFRKEGQNVTLSCEQNLNHDAMYWYRQDPGQGLRLIYYSQIVNDFQKGDIAEGYSVSREKKESFPLTVTSAQKNPTAFYLCASSKGLPVRTQYFGPGTRLLVL.

This chain joins TRBV19 and TRBJ1-4; D gene uncertain. Germline V lookup: CDR1 LNHDA, CDR2 SQIVND (reference sequence). Trimming shortened V by 3 bases and J by 5 bases, and 7 bases separated the two germline ends. The CDR3 spans 13 residues. The CDR3 sequence is CASSINRNEKLFF. CDR3 DNA: TGTGCCAGTAGTATTAATCGAAATGAAAAACTGTTTTTT.

The chain employs TRBV3-1 (or the pseudogene TRBV3-2) and TRBJ2-2; D is undetermined. V shed 5 bases and J shed 2 bases, with 12 bases lying between them. This CDR3 is built from 15 residues. Germline-derived CDR1 and CDR2 are LGHDT and YNNKEL (reference sequence). The CDR3 DNA follows: TGTGCCAGCAGCAATAGAGGTCCTAACACCGGGGAGCTGTTTTTT. This encodes CASSNRGPNTGELFF.

In the case of this clone: The limits of the CDR3 on the DNA are not certain, so only TCRdb's listed CDR3 is given. The chain combines TRBV11-3 with TRBJ1-1; the table gives TRBD1 as D, unverified against the DNA. The CDR3 spans 13 amino acids, including both terminal residues. Germline loops: CDR1 SGHNT, CDR2 YENEEA. The CDR3 spells CASSPTVGQGSFF.

The genes are TRBV3-1 (or the pseudogene TRBV3-2) and TRBJ2-1; 7 nucleotides line up with TRBD2. The J segment lost 2 bases and the V segment lost 6 bases, leaving 7 bases of the junction unmatched. The CDR3 extends over 15 amino acids. Germline V gene data show CDR1 as LGHDT and CDR2 as YNNKEL (reference sequence). CDR3 region: CASSQLAGTYNEQFF. As DNA, the CDR3 is TGTGCCAGCAGTCAATTAGCGGGTACCTACAATGAGCAGTTCTTC.

The CDR3 DNA is TGTGCCAGCAGCAGAAGTGGGGGGGGTAATGAAAAACTGTTTTTT. Protein: CASSRSGGGNEKLFF. The genes are TRBV2 and TRBJ1-4; D may be TRBD1 (5 bases). Trimming removed 6 bases at V and 4 bases at J, with 15 bases between. Germline V gene lookup returns CDR1 SNHLY and CDR2 FYNNEI. CDR3 length: 15 residues. The whole variable domain, filled in from reference TRBV2 and TRBJ1-4, reads EPEVTQTPSHQVTQMGQEVILRCVPISNHLYFYWYRQILGQKVEFLVSFYNNEISEKSEIFDDQFSVERPDGSNFTLKIRSTKLEDSAMYFCASSRSGGGNEKLFFGSGTQLSVL.

This clone was found once. This chain's CDR3 is CASSLDQETQYF. The CDR3 DNA is TGTGCCAGCAGCTTAGACCAAGAGACCCAGTACTTC. The gene calls are TRBV7-8 and TRBJ2-5, with D unresolved. Germline V gene data show CDR1 as SGHVS and CDR2 as FQNEAQ. The CDR3 sequence is 12 residues long. With 1 base removed from V and 0 bases from J, the gap between germline ends came to 0 bases.

This clone was seen a single time. The rearrangement joins TRBV6-5 to TRBJ2-1; 10 bases map to TRBD1. The V segment lost 4 bases and the J segment 8 bases; nucleotides outside the gene matches: 11. Germline CDR1 MNHEY, CDR2 SVGAGI. There are 16 residues in the CDR3. In DNA form, the CDR3 reads TGTGCCAGCAGTTCCCGGACAGGGGGTTCGGGGGATGAGCAGTTCTTC. This sequence encodes CASSSRTGGSGDEQFF.

This chain joins TRBV18 and TRBJ2-5; the D is unclear. The CDR3 has 14 amino acids. V lost 4 bases and J lost 3, with 12 bases in between. Per the germline V gene, CDR1 is KGHSH and CDR2 is LQKENI. The CDR3 region is CASSQGKVEETQYF. CDR3 in DNA: TGTGCCAGCTCACAAGGGAAAGTGGAAGAGACCCAGTACTTC.

The CDR3 bases are TGTGCCAGCAGGGAGCCGGGCGCATGGGCTGAAGCTTTCTTT. It specifies CASREPGAWAEAFF. V usage is TRBV7-2 and J usage is TRBJ1-1; D not certain. Trimming took off 6 bases at V and 6 bases at J, with 17 bases between the two ends. The CDR3 extends over 14 amino acids. CDR1 and CDR2 (germline): SGHTA, FQGNSA.

This clone appeared once. CDR3 residues: CAWSTGVSGNTIYF. The CDR3, as DNA: TGTGCCTGGAGCACAGGAGTCTCTGGAAACACCATATATTTT. The chain employs TRBV30 and TRBJ1-3, with D tentatively TRBD1 (5 bases). This CDR3 has 14 amino acids. The V end lost 3 bases, the J end lost 0 bases, and 9 bases lay between the germline ends. Germline V gene sequence: CDR1 GTSNPN, CDR2 SVGIG (reference sequence).